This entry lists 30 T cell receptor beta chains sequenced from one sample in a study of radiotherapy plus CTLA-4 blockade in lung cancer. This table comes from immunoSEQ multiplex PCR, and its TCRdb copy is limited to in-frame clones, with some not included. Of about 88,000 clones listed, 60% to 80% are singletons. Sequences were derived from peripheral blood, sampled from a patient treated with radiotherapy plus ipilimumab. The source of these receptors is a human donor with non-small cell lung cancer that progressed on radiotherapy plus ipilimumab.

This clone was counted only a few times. The CDR3 loop reads CASSSAAGELFF. The CDR3 nucleotides read TGTGCCAGCAGCTCCGCAGCCGGGGAGCTGTTTTTT. This sequence joins TRBV7-9 and TRBJ2-2; no firm D call. Germline CDR1 is SEHNR and CDR2 is FQNEAQ (reference sequence). V was cut by 4 bases and J by 6 bases, with 6 bases left in between. The CDR3 has 12 amino acids.

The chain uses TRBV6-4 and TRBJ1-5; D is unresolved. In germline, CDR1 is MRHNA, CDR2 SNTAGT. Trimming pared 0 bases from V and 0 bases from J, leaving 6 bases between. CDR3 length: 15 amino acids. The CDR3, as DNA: TGTGCCAGCAGTGACTCGAGAAATAGCAATCAGCCCCAGCATTTT. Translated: CASSDSRNSNQPQHF.

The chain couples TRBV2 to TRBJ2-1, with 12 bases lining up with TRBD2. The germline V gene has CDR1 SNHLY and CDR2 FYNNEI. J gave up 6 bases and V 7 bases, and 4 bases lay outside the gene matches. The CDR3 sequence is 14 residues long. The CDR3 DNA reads TGTGCCAGCATCTGGACTAGCGGGACCAATGAGCAGTTCTTC. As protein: CASIWTSGTNEQFF.

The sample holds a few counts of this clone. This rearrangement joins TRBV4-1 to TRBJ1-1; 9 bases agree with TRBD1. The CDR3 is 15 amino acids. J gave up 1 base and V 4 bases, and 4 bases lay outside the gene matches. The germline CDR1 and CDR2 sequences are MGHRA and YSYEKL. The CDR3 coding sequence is TGCGCCAGCAGCCTTCACAGGGGGCCGAACACTGAAGCTTTCTTT. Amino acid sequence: CASSLHRGPNTEAFF.

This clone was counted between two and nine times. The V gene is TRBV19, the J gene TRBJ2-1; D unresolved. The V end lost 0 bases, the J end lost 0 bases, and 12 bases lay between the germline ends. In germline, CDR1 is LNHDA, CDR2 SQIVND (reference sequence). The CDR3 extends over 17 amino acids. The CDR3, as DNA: TGTGCCAGTAGTATAGAGGCAGGTCTTAGCTCCTACAATGAGCAGTTCTTC. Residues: CASSIEAGLSSYNEQFF.

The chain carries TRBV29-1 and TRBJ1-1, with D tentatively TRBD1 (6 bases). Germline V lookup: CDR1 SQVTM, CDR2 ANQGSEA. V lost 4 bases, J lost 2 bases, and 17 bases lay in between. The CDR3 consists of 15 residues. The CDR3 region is CSVAWLGGGNTEAFF. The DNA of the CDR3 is TGCAGCGTTGCCTGGTTGGGGGGCGGAAACACTGAAGCTTTCTTT. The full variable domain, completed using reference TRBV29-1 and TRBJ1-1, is SAVISQKPSRDICQRGTSLTIQCQVDSQVTMMFWYRQQPGQSLTLIATANQGSEATYESGFVIDKFPISRPNLTFSTLTVSNMSPEDSSIYLCSVAWLGGGNTEAFFGQGTRLTVV.

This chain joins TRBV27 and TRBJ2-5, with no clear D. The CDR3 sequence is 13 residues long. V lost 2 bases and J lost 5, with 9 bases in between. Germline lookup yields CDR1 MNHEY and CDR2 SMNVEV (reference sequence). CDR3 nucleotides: TGTGCCAGCAGTTTAAGGCTAGGGGAGACCCAGTACTTC. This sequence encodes CASSLRLGETQYF.

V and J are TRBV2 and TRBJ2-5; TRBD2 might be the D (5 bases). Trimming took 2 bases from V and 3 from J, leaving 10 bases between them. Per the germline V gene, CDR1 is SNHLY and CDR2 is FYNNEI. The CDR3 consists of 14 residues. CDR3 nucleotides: TGTGCCAGCAGTGAAAACCTAGCTGAAGAGACCCAGTACTTC. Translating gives CASSENLAEETQYF. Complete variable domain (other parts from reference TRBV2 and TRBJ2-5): EPEVTQTPSHQVTQMGQEVILRCVPISNHLYFYWYRQILGQKVEFLVSFYNNEISEKSEIFDDQFSVERPDGSNFTLKIRSTKLEDSAMYFCASSENLAEETQYFGPGTRLLVL.

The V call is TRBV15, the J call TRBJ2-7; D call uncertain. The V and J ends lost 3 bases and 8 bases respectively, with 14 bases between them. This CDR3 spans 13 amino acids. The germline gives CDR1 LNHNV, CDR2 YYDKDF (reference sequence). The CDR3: CATSRPIVGKQYF. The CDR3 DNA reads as TGTGCCACCAGCAGGCCCATAGTGGGTAAGCAGTACTTC.

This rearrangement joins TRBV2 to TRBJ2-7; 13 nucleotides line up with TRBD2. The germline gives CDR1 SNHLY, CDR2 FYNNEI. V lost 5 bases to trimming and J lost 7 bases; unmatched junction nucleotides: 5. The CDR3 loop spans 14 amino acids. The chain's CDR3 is CASSRGLAGVEQYF. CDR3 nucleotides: TGTGCCAGCAGTCGTGGACTAGCGGGAGTTGAGCAGTACTTC.

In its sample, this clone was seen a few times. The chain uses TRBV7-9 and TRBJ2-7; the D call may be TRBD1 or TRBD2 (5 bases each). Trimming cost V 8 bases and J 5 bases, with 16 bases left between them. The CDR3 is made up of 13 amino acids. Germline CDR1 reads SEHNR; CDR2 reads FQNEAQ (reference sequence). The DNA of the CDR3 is TGTGCCAGCGCCGTGGGGGTAGGCAACGAGCAGTACTTC. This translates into CASAVGVGNEQYF. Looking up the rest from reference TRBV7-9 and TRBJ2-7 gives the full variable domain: DTGVSQNPRHKITKRGQNVTFRCDPISEHNRLYWYRQTLGQGPEFLTYFQNEAQLEKSRLLSDRFSAERPKGSFSTLEIQRTEQGDSAMYLCASAVGVGNEQYFGPGTRLTVT.

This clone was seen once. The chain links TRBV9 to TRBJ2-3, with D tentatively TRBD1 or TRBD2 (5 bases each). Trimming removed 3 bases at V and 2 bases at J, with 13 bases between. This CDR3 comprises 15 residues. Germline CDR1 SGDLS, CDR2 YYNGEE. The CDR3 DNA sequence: TGTGCCAGCAGCGCTCCCGAGGGGTCCACAGATACGCAGTATTTT. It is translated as CASSAPEGSTDTQYF.

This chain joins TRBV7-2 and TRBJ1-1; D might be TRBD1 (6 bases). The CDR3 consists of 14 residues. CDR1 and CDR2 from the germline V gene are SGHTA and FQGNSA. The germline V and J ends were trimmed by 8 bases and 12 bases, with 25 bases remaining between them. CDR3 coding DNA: TGTGCCAGCCGCCCAGGGTCGGGGGGCGTAGGGTCTTTCTTT. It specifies CASRPGSGGVGSFF.

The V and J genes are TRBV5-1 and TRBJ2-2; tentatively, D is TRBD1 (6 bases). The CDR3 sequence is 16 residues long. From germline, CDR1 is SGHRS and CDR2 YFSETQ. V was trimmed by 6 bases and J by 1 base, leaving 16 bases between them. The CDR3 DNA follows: TGCGCCAGCACCCTGGGGGCAGCGTTGAACACCGGGGAGCTGTTTTTT. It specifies CASTLGAALNTGELFF.

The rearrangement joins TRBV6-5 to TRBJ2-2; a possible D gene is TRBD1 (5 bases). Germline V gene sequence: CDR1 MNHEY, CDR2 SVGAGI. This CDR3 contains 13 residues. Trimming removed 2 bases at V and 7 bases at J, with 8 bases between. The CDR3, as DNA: TGTGCCAGCAGTTACCAGGGTAACGGGGAGCTGTTTTTT. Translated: CASSYQGNGELFF.

The DNA of the CDR3 is TGCAGCTTACAAACTAGCGGGAGTGGGTGGACCCAGTACTTC. Residues: CSLQTSGSGWTQYF. The chain is built from TRBV29-1 and TRBJ2-5; 11 bases match TRBD2. This CDR3 comprises 14 residues. Trimming at V came to 8 bases and at J to 7 bases, leaving 12 bases not matched to a gene. From germline, CDR1 is SQVTM and CDR2 ANQGSEA.

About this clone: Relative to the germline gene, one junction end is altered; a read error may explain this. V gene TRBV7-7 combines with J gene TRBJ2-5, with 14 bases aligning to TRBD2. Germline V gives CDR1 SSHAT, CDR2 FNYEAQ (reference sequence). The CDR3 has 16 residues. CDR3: CASSPLTSGREETQYF. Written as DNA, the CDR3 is TGTGCTAGCAGCCCTCTGACTAGCGGGAGGGAAGAGACCCAGTACTTC.

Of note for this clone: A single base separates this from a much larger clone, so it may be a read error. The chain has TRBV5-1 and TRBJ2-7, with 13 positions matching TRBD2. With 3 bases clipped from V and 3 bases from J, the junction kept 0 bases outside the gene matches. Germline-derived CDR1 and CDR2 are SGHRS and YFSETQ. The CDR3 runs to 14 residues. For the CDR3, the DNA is TGCGCCAGCAGCTGGACTAGCGGGAGCTACGAGCAGTACTTC. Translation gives CASSWTSGSYEQYF. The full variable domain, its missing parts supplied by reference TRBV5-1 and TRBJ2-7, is KAGVTQTPRYLIKTRGQQVTLSCSPISGHRSVSWYQQTPGQGLQFLFEYFSETQRNKGNFPGRFSGRQFSNSRSEMNVSTLELGDSALYLCASSWTSGSYEQYFGPGTRLTVT.

The CDR3 nucleotides are TGTGCCAGCAGCGCCGGGGGGCTTAATGAGCAGTTCTTC. It encodes CASSAGGLNEQFF. The chain carries TRBV9 and TRBJ2-1, with D possibly being TRBD2 (7 bases). CDR3 length equals 13 residues. CDR1 SGDLS and CDR2 YYNGEE come from the germline V gene. Trimming pared 3 bases from V and 7 bases from J, leaving 11 bases between.

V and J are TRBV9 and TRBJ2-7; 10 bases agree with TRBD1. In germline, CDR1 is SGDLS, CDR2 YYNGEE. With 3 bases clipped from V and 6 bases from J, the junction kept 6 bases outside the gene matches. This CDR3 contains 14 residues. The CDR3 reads CASSGGTGAPEQYF. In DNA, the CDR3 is TGTGCCAGCAGCGGGGGGACAGGGGCCCCCGAGCAGTACTTC. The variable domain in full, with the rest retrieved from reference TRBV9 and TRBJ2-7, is DSGVTQTPKHLITATGQRVTLRCSPRSGDLSVYWYQQSLDQGLQFLIQYYNGEERAKGNILERFSAQQFPDLHSELNLSSLELGDSALYFCASSGGTGAPEQYFGPGTRLTVT.

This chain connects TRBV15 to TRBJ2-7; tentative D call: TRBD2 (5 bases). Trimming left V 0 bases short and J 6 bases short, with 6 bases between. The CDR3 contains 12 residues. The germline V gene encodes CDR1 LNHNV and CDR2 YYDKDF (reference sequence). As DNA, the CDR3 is TGTGCCACCAGCAGAGACGGGGTCGAGCAGTACTTC. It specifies CATSRDGVEQYF.

CDR3 in amino acids: CASSLAEGGENGYTF. The CDR3 nucleotides are TGCGCCAGCAGCTTGGCCGAAGGAGGGGAAAATGGCTACACCTTC. The genes are TRBV5-1 and TRBJ1-2, with D maybe TRBD1 (5 bases). Germline CDR1 is SGHRS and CDR2 is YFSETQ. The CDR3 sequence is 15 residues long. The V end lost 0 bases, the J end lost 6 bases, and 15 bases lay between the germline ends.

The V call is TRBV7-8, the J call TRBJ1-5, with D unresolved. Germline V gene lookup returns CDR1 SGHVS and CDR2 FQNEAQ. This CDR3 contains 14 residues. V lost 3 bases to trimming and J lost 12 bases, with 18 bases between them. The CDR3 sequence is CASSLGPYAGGQHF. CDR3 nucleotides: TGTGCCAGCAGCTTGGGCCCCTACGCCGGAGGCCAGCATTTT.

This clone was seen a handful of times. CDR3 nucleotide sequence: TGTGCCAGCAGAGCGGGAGGGCCAGTACGACATGCGCAGTATTTT. Translation: CASRAGGPVRHAQYF. V is TRBV2 and J is TRBJ2-3, with 10 bases identical to TRBD2. Germline CDR1 is SNHLY and CDR2 is FYNNEI. Trimming took 6 bases from V and 10 from J; bases not matched to a gene: 13. This CDR3 contains 15 residues.

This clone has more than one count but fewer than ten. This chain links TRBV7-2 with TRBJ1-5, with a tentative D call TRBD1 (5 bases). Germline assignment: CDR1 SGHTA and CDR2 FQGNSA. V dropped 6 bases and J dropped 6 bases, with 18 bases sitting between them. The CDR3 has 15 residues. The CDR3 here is CASSFYGGSGQPQHF. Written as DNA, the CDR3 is TGTGCCAGCAGTTTTTATGGGGGGAGTGGTCAGCCCCAGCATTTT.

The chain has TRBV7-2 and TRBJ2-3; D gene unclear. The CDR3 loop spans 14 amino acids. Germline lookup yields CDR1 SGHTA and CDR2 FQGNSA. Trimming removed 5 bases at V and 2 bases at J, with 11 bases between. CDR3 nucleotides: TGTGCCAGCAGCACAACTATAGCCACAGATACGCAGTATTTT. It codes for CASSTTIATDTQYF.

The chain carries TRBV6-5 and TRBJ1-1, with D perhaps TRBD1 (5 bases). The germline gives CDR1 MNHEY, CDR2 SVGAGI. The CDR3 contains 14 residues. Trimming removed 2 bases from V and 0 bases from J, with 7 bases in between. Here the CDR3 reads CASSYDRLNTEAFF. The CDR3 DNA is TGTGCCAGCAGTTACGACAGACTGAACACTGAAGCTTTCTTT.

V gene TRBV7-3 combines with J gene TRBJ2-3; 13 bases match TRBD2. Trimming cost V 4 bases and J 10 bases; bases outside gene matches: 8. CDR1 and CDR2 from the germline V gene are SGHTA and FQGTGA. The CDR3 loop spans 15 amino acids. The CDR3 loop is CASSSGLAGPEPQYF. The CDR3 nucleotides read TGTGCCAGCAGCTCGGGACTAGCGGGGCCAGAACCGCAGTATTTT.

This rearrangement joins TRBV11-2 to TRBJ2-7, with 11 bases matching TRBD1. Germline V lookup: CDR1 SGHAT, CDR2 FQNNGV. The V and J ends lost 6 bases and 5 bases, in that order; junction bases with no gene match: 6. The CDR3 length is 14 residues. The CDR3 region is CASSGGQGGHEQYF. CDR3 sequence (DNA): TGTGCCAGCAGTGGGGGACAGGGGGGCCACGAGCAGTACTTC.

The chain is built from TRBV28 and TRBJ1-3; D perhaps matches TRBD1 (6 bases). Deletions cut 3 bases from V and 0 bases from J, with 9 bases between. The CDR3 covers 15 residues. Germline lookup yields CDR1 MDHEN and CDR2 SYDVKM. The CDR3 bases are TGTGCCAGCAGTTTGACAGGACTCTCTGGAAACACCATATATTTT. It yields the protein CASSLTGLSGNTIYF.